A selection of T cell receptor beta chains follows, all from one sample in a study of blood T cell repertoires in COVID-19. Profiled with immunoSEQ multiplex PCR; TCRdb holds only in-frame clones, not every one. The sample lists 150,000 to 200,000 clones, 65% to 80% seen once, with approximately 15% in the top ten. Input material: peripheral blood. These TCRs come from a man aged 50-59 years who had recovered from COVID-19. Both conserved end residues are part of each CDR3. The D gene is left open where the match is weak. A clone size is listed for some rows: how often the clone was seen (once, few, many), or a class if it is expanded.

j_call clone_size v_call d_call cdr3_nt cdr3_aa
TRBJ1-5 . TRBV4-1 . TGCGCCAGCAGCCTCGCGGGGGGGAGCAACCAGCCCCAGCATTTT CASSLAGGSNQPQHF
TRBJ2-1 . TRBV27 . TGTGCCAGCAGTTTCAGGCGTGAGCAGTTCTTC CASSFRREQFF
TRBJ1-2 . TRBV9 . TGTGCCAGCAGCACCGGTAAGAACTATGGCTACACCTTC CASSTGKNYGYTF
TRBJ2-3 . TRBV6-2/TRBV6-3 . TGTGCCAGCAGTTACTCGATTTGGGCGCAGGGGACAGATACGCAGTATTTT CASSYSIWAQGTDTQYF
TRBJ1-1 . TRBV6-2/TRBV6-3 TRBD1 TGTGCCAGCAGTTACAATACTTGGACAGGGAACACTGAAGCTTTCTTT CASSYNTWTGNTEAFF
TRBJ2-3 . TRBV29-1 . TGCAGCGTCCCCGGGATCCGCACAGATACGCAGTATTTT CSVPGIRTDTQYF
TRBJ1-6 . TRBV7-9 . TGTGCCAGCAGCCTAAGTACAGGACATAATTCACCCCTCCACTTT CASSLSTGHNSPLHF
TRBJ2-3 . TRBV28 . TGTGCCAGCAGTTTTTCGTTGGGGCGTGCAGATACGCAGTATTTT CASSFSLGRADTQYF
TRBJ2-2 . TRBV28 TRBD1 TGTGCCAGCAGTCTCCCCGGGACAGGGCAGGTCGGGGAGCTGTTTTTT CASSLPGTGQVGELFF
TRBJ2-7 . TRBV9 TRBD2 TGTGCCAGCAGCCCTACTAGCGGGAGTATCTACGAGCAGTACTTC CASSPTSGSIYEQYF
TRBJ2-3 many TRBV5-6 TRBD2 TGTGCCAGCAGCCTTCTCGGGACTAGCGGTACAGATACGCAGTATTTT CASSLLGTSGTDTQYF
TRBJ1-1 once TRBV12-3/TRBV12-4 . TGTGCCATCCAAGACAGGCCGAACACTGAAGCTTTCTTT CAIQDRPNTEAFF
TRBJ1-4 . TRBV6-5 . TGTGCCGCAACACCCTCTCAGGGTTCTGAAAAACTGTTTTTT CAATPSQGSEKLFF
TRBJ2-3 . TRBV14 . TGTGCCAGCAGCCAATTCCAGGGGGGCATAGATTGGCAGTATTTT CASSQFQGGIDWQYF
TRBJ1-2 . TRBV19 . TGTGCCAGTAGTATGGGGGACATCGCTTATGGCTACACCTTC CASSMGDIAYGYTF
TRBJ2-3 . TRBV11-3 TRBD1 TGTGCCAGCAGCTTAGATTATCGTGCAGGGGGCGGCGGAGATACGCAGTATTTT CASSLDYRAGGGGDTQYF
TRBJ2-5 few TRBV6-5 . TGTGCCAGCAGTTTATCAGGGTGGGAGACCCAGTACTTC CASSLSGWETQYF
TRBJ2-2 . TRBV29-1 . TGCAGCGTTCATCCGCGGGCTACGAACACCGGGGAGCTGTTTTTT CSVHPRATNTGELFF
TRBJ2-7 . TRBV28 . TGTGCCAGCAGCCCCGGAGGAGGGCAGGCCTACGAGCAGTACTTC CASSPGGGQAYEQYF
TRBJ2-7 . TRBV9 . TGTGCCAGCAGCGTAGCCGGGACAAGGGTCACCTACGAGCAGTACTTC CASSVAGTRVTYEQYF